This TCR beta chain is from a study of T cells in Graves' hyperthyroidism and ophthalmopathy. Amplified regions were TCR beta CDR3 sequences from RNA transcripts. Initially, a first-round RT-PCR of the TCR CDR3 employed the HTBI primer set. A single record per CDR3 protein comes from TCRdb applying MiXCR to the multiplex PCR reads. The sample has around 500,000 distinct CDR3 sequences, roughly an eighth seen once; the top ten hold less than 20%. J was trimmed by 6 bases and V by 2 bases; bases with no gene match: 5. The CDR3 length is 15 residues. Germline V gene sequence: CDR1 ENHRY, CDR2 SYGVKD. The chain uses TRBV10-3 and TRBJ1-5; 9 bases align to TRBD1. This receptor was taken from a woman aged 18-29 years with Graves' hyperthyroidism. The sequencing input was blood. CDR3 loop: CAISEVGQGSQPQHF. CDR3 in DNA: TGTGCCATCAGTGAGGTGGGACAGGGCTCTCAGCCCCAGCATTTT.